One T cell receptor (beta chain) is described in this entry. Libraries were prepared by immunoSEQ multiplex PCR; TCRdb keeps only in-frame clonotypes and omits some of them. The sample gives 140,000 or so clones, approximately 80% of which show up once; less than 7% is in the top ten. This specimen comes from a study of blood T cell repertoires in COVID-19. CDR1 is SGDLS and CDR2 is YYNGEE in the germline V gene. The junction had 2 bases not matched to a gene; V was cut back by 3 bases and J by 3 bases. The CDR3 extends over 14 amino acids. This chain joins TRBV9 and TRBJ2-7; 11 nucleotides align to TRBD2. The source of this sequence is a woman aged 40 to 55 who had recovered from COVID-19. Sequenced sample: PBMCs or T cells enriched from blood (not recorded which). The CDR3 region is CASSAGLADYEQYF. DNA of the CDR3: TGTGCCAGCAGCGCGGGACTAGCGGACTACGAGCAGTACTTC.